The 6 T cell receptor beta chains below all came from one sample that was sequenced in a study of blood T cell repertoires in COVID-19. TCRdb keeps only in-frame clones here, not all; method: immunoSEQ multiplex PCR. The sample shows around 120,000 clones, around 88% of them seen only once. The material sequenced was peripheral blood. These receptors originate from a woman between 45 and 60 years old with active or convalescent COVID-19.

The CDR3 bases are TGCGCCAGCAAGGCACAGGGCTCGGCCGAGCAGTACTTC. It encodes CASKAQGSAEQYF. The genes are TRBV5-1 and TRBJ2-7; perhaps TRBD1 as D (6 bases). V gave up 6 bases and J gave up 6 bases, with 16 bases separating them. Per the germline V gene, CDR1 is SGHRS and CDR2 is YFSETQ. The CDR3 spans 13 residues. The whole variable domain, filled in from reference TRBV5-1 and TRBJ2-7, reads KAGVTQTPRYLIKTRGQQVTLSCSPISGHRSVSWYQQTPGQGLQFLFEYFSETQRNKGNFPGRFSGRQFSNSRSEMNVSTLELGDSALYLCASKAQGSAEQYFGPGTRLTVT.

J is TRBJ2-1 and V is TRBV15; D uncertain. The V and J ends lost 4 bases and 7 bases respectively, with 11 bases between them. This CDR3 has 13 residues. CDR1 is LNHNV, CDR2 YYDKDF, per germline (reference sequence). CDR3 sequence reads: CATSTNIGNEQFF. In DNA, the CDR3 is TGTGCCACCAGCACCAACATCGGGAATGAGCAGTTCTTC.

This chain connects TRBV18 to TRBJ2-2; possible D gene TRBD2, 6 bases. V gave up 3 bases and J gave up 2 bases, with 7 bases separating them. This CDR3 is 14 amino acids long. Germline CDR1 and CDR2: KGHSH and LQKENI. For the CDR3, the DNA is TGTGCCAGCTCACCGGGGGGAAACACCGGGGAGCTGTTTTTT. Its translation is CASSPGGNTGELFF.

The chain is built from TRBV6-5 and TRBJ2-1; D is perhaps TRBD2 (6 bases). Germline values: CDR1 MNHEY, CDR2 SVGAGI. Trimming took off 5 bases at V and 4 bases at J, with 9 bases between the two ends. The CDR3 extends over 13 amino acids. CDR3 in amino acids: CASSTSRYNEQFF. The CDR3 DNA sequence: TGTGCCAGCAGTACTAGCAGATACAATGAGCAGTTCTTC.

The rearrangement joins TRBV5-6 to TRBJ1-4; 10 positions match TRBD1. This CDR3 region has 15 residues. V gave up 4 bases and J gave up 6 bases; unmatched junction bases: 6. Germline V gene lookup returns CDR1 SGHDT and CDR2 YYEEEE. CDR3 in amino acids: CASSLPGTGDEKLFF. In nucleotides, the CDR3 is TGTGCCAGCAGCCTACCCGGGACAGGGGATGAAAAACTGTTTTTT.

The CDR3: CSASSSSGANVLTF. In DNA, the CDR3 is TGCAGCGCCTCGTCGTCTTCTGGGGCCAACGTCCTGACTTTC. This sequence joins TRBV29-1 and TRBJ2-6, with D unclear. The V gene's germline CDR1 is SQVTM and CDR2 ANQGSEA. V lost 7 bases and J lost 1, with 11 bases in between. This CDR3 contains 14 residues. The full variable domain, completed using reference TRBV29-1 and TRBJ2-6, is SAVISQKPSRDICQRGTSLTIQCQVDSQVTMMFWYRQQPGQSLTLIATANQGSEATYESGFVIDKFPISRPNLTFSTLTVSNMSPEDSSIYLCSASSSSGANVLTFGAGSRLTVL.